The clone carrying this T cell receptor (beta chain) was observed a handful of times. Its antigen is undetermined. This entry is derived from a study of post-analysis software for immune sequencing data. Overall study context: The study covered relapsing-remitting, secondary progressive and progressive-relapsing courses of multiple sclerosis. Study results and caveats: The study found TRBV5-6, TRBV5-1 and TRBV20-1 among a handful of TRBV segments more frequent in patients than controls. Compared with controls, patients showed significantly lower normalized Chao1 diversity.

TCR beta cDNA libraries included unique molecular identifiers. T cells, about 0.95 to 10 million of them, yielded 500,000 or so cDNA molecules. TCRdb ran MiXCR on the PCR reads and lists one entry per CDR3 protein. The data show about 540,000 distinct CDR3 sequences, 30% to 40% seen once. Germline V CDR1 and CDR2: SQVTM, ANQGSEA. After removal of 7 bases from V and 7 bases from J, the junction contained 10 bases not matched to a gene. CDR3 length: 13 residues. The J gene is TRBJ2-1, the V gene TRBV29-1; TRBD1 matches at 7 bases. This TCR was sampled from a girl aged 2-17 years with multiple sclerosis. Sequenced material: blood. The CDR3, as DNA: TGCAGCGCTACAGGGACAGCCTTTAATGAGCAGTTCTTC. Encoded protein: CSATGTAFNEQFF.